This T cell receptor beta chain is from a study of tumor-infiltrating lymphocytes in oesophageal squamous cell carcinoma. This clonotype was recorded a few times. The CDR3 spans 16 residues. CDR1 and CDR2 from the germline V gene are SSHAT and FNYEAQ (reference sequence). The V gene lost 5 bases and the J gene lost 6 bases, with 20 bases spanning the gap. TCRdb called the PCR reads again in MiXCR, with one record for every CDR3 protein. Of about 14,000 distinct CDR3 sequences listed, roughly 47% are singletons. Sequenced sample: blood. The TCR originated in a male donor with esophageal squamous cell carcinoma. The chain recombines TRBV7-7 with TRBJ2-4; weak D call: TRBD2 (7 bases). CDR3 sequence reads: CASSPTSGGEGNIQYF. DNA for the CDR3: TGTGCCAGCAGCCCCACGTCGGGGGGCGAAGGAAACATTCAGTACTTC.